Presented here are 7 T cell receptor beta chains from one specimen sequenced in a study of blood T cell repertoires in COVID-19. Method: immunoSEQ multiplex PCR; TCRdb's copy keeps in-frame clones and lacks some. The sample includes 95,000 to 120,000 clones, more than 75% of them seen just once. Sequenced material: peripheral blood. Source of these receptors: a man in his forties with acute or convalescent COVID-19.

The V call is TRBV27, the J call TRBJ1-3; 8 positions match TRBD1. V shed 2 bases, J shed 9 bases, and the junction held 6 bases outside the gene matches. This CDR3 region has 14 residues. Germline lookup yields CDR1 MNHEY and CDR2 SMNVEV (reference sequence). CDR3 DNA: TGTGCCAGCAGTTTACAGGGGGCTGGGGCCACCATATATTTT. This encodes CASSLQGAGATIYF.

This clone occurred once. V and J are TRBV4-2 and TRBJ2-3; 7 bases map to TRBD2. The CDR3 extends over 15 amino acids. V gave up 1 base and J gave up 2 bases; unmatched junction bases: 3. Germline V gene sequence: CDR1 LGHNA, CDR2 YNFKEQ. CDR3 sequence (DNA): TGTGCCAGCAGCCAAGGCCTAGCGGACACAGATACGCAGTATTTT. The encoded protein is CASSQGLADTDTQYF.

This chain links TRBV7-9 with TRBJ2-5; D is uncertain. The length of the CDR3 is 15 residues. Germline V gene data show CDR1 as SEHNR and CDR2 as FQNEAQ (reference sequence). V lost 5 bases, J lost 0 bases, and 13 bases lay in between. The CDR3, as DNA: TGTGCCAGCAGCCTTCCTACTTGGTACCAAGAGACCCAGTACTTC. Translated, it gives CASSLPTWYQETQYF.

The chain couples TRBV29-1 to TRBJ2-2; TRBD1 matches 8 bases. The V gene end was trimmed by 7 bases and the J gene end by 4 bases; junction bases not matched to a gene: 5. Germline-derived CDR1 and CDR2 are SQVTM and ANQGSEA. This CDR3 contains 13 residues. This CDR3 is CSGSRGLTGELFF. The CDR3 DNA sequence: TGCAGCGGGAGCAGGGGGCTCACCGGGGAGCTGTTTTTT.

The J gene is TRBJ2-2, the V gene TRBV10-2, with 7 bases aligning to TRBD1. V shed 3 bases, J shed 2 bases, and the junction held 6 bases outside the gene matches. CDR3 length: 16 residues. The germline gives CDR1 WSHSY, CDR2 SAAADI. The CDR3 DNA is TGCGCCAGCAGTGACTCGGACAGGAGAAACACCGGGGAGCTGTTTTTT. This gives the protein CASSDSDRRNTGELFF.

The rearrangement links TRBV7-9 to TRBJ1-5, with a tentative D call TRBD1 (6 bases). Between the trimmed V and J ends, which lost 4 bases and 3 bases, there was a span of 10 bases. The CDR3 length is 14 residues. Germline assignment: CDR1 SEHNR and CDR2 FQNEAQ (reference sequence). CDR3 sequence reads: CASSSQGPNQPQHF. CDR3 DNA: TGTGCCAGCAGCTCACAGGGACCCAATCAGCCCCAGCATTTT.

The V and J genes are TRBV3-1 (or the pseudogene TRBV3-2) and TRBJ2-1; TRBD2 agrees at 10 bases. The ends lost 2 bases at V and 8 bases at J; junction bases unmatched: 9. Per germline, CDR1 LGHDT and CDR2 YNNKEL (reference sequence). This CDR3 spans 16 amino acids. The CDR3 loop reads CASSQTSGGAFHEQFF. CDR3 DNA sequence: TGTGCCAGCAGCCAAACGAGCGGGGGGGCCTTTCATGAGCAGTTCTTC.